The 26 T cell receptor beta chains given below trace back to one sample, sequenced in a study of T cells in Graves' hyperthyroidism and ophthalmopathy. Amplification of TCR beta CDR3 regions used RNA as the template. HTBI primers were the set used in a first-round RT-PCR of the TCR CDR3. TCRdb analysed the multiplex PCR reads with MiXCR anew, one entry per CDR3 protein. This table holds hundreds of thousands of distinct CDR3 sequences, about a sixth found once. Input material: blood. Every receptor here comes from a woman aged 35 to 49 with Graves' ophthalmopathy.

The chain has TRBV28 and TRBJ2-7, with D maybe TRBD2 (5 bases). The V gene lost 10 bases and the J gene lost 5 bases, with 18 bases spanning the gap. Germline lookup yields CDR1 MDHEN and CDR2 SYDVKM. There are 13 residues in the CDR3. The CDR3 reads CAIQTVGGDEQYF. The CDR3 nucleotides are TGTGCCATCCAGACGGTTGGAGGCGACGAGCAGTACTTC. Full variable domain (missing parts from reference TRBV28 and TRBJ2-7): DVKVTQSSRYLVKRTGEKVFLECVQDMDHENMFWYRQDPGLGLRLIYFSYDVKMKEKGDIPEGYSVSREKKERFSLILESASTNQTSMYLCAIQTVGGDEQYFGPGTRLTVT.

V gene TRBV10-3 combines with J gene TRBJ2-3; D remains unclear. The CDR3 has 12 amino acids. CDR1 is ENHRY, CDR2 SYGVKD, per germline. V shed 6 bases and J shed 2 bases, with 6 bases lying between them. The CDR3 reads CAIRGNTDTQYF. CDR3 sequence (DNA): TGTGCCATCAGGGGGAACACAGATACGCAGTATTTT.

This clonotype was found many times. The chain joins TRBV2 to TRBJ1-1; D perhaps matches TRBD1 (5 bases). The V gene's germline CDR1 is SNHLY and CDR2 FYNNEI. The CDR3 contains 15 residues. V was clipped by 3 bases and J by 1 base, with 12 bases between them. This CDR3 is CASSDGEGRNTEAFF. In nucleotides, the CDR3 is TGTGCCAGCAGTGATGGGGAGGGGCGGAACACTGAAGCTTTCTTT.

This clonotype was recorded many times. The genes are TRBV12-3 or TRBV12-4 and TRBJ2-5; the match to TRBD2 covers 11 bases. The CDR3 is made up of 14 amino acids. V trimming: 5 bases; J trimming: 4 bases; junction bases outside the gene matches: 3. The CDR3 DNA reads as TGTGCCAGCAGTAGACTAGCGGGACGAGAGACCCAGTACTTC. This gives the protein CASSRLAGRETQYF.

This clonotype was recorded a few times. The J gene is TRBJ1-1, the V gene TRBV5-6, with 7 bases identical to TRBD1. Germline CDR1 SGHDT, CDR2 YYEEEE. V lost 0 bases and J lost 4; bases outside the gene matches: 3. The CDR3 has 14 residues. In nucleotides, the CDR3 is TGTGCCAGCAGCTTGGAGAGGGGGCCCACTGAAGCTTTCTTT. Translation: CASSLERGPTEAFF.

This clonotype was counted at least ten times. The J gene is TRBJ2-1, the V gene TRBV12-3 or TRBV12-4, with 8 bases matching TRBD2. Trimming at V came to 7 bases and at J to 2 bases, leaving 16 bases not matched to a gene. The CDR3 has 18 residues. In DNA form, the CDR3 reads TGTGCCAGCACTCTAAGGGCAGCTTCGGGGGGGCCCTACAATGAGCAGTTCTTC. This gives the protein CASTLRAASGGPYNEQFF.

The chain uses TRBV2 and TRBJ1-2, with 8 bases matching TRBD1. V lost 2 bases, J lost 1 base, and 12 bases stayed unmatched. CDR3 length: 18 residues. The germline CDR1 and CDR2 sequences are SNHLY and FYNNEI. CDR3 coding DNA: TGTGCCAGCAGTGAAAGGGCCCCCGGGACAGGAGTTAACTATGGCTACACCTTC. This sequence encodes CASSERAPGTGVNYGYTF.

This sequence joins TRBV5-1 and TRBJ1-3; the D is unclear. The germline V and J ends were trimmed by 10 bases and 0 bases, with 14 bases remaining between them. The CDR3 has 14 residues. CDR1 and CDR2 (germline): SGHRS, YFSETQ. CDR3: CAGSSSSSGNTIYF. The CDR3 bases are TGCGCCGGCTCCTCCAGCAGCTCTGGAAACACCATATATTTT.

The rearrangement links TRBV6-1 to TRBJ2-3; D call uncertain. The V end lost 5 bases, the J end lost 0 bases, and 12 bases lay between the germline ends. The CDR3 sequence is 15 residues long. Germline CDR1 MNHNS, CDR2 SASEGT. This CDR3 reads CASSRPQGSTDTQYF. The CDR3 nucleotides read TGTGCCAGCAGTCGACCCCAAGGGAGCACAGATACGCAGTATTTT.

The chain uses TRBV6-5 and TRBJ1-1; unclear D gene. Germline V gene lookup returns CDR1 MNHEY and CDR2 SVGAGI. Trimming shortened V by 4 bases and J by 4 bases, and 10 bases separated the two germline ends. This CDR3 contains 13 residues. The CDR3 DNA sequence: TGTGCCAGCAGTTGGGGTGAGATCACTGAAGCTTTCTTT. It encodes CASSWGEITEAFF.

The J gene is TRBJ2-3, the V gene TRBV12-3 or TRBV12-4, with 8 bases identical to TRBD1. The CDR3 loop spans 15 amino acids. V was pared by 6 bases and J by 3 bases, with 8 bases of the junction left unmatched. The CDR3 DNA sequence: TGTGCCAGCAGGGGGCAGGGGGCGCGAACAGATACGCAGTATTTT. Its translation is CASRGQGARTDTQYF.

This clonotype was seen more than once but under ten times. The chain uses TRBV2 and TRBJ2-7; no clear D. CDR3 length equals 14 residues. The germline V gene has CDR1 SNHLY and CDR2 FYNNEI. V was shortened by 0 bases and J by 6 bases, with 12 bases between the two germline ends. CDR3 in DNA: TGTGCCAGCAGTGAAGCATCCCAGGCCGCCGAGCAGTACTTC. It yields the protein CASSEASQAAEQYF.

Ten or more counts support this clonotype. The chain couples TRBV30 to TRBJ1-6; D possibly corresponds to TRBD1 (5 bases). Germline V gene lookup returns CDR1 GTSNPN and CDR2 SVGIG (reference sequence). Trimming shortened V by 8 bases and J by 7 bases, and 15 bases separated the two germline ends. This CDR3 spans 13 amino acids. The CDR3 coding sequence is TGTGCCGTAAATCCGGGACCAAATTCACCCCTCCACTTT. Translated: CAVNPGPNSPLHF.

The CDR3 coding sequence is TGTGCCAGCAGGCCGACTAGCGGGAGTCGGGAGACCCAGTACTTC. Translated: CASRPTSGSRETQYF. The chain has TRBV5-5 and TRBJ2-5; 12 bases are a match to TRBD2. Per the germline V gene, CDR1 is SGHKS and CDR2 is YYEKEE (reference sequence). The CDR3 contains 15 residues. The trim removed 5 bases at V and 5 bases at J, leaving 7 bases unmatched.

This clonotype was counted many times. The chain uses TRBV20-1 and TRBJ2-5; D perhaps matches TRBD1 (5 bases). The CDR3 totals 14 residues. V was clipped by 3 bases and J by 1 base, with 12 bases between them. The V gene's germline CDR1 is DFQATT and CDR2 SNEGSKA (reference sequence). The CDR3 is CSASQGRSQETQYF. The CDR3 nucleotides are TGCAGTGCTAGTCAGGGCAGGTCCCAAGAGACCCAGTACTTC.

This clonotype showed up many times. V usage is TRBV2 and J usage is TRBJ2-7, with D tentatively TRBD1 (5 bases). This CDR3 is built from 16 residues. Trimming left V 0 bases short and J 2 bases short, with 14 bases between. Germline values: CDR1 SNHLY, CDR2 FYNNEI. The CDR3 loop is CASSEAPTGIPYEQYF. The CDR3 coding sequence is TGTGCCAGCAGTGAAGCCCCAACAGGAATTCCCTACGAGCAGTACTTC.

For this clonotype: One base away lies a much larger clone, so this may be a sequencing read error. The chain carries TRBV5-1 and TRBJ2-3; D ambiguous. The CDR3 covers 15 residues. The germline V gene has CDR1 SGHRS and CDR2 YFSETQ. CDR3 nucleotides: TGCGTCAGCAGCTTGGGTCTAGGAAGCACAGATACGCAGTATTTT. Translation: CVSSLGLGSTDTQYF.

This clonotype was detected many times. This chain uses TRBV7-8 with TRBJ2-7, with TRBD2 identical over 8 bases. The V gene end was trimmed by 8 bases and the J gene end by 5 bases; junction bases not matched to a gene: 11. Looked up from germline, CDR1 is SGHVS and CDR2 is FQNEAQ. CDR3 size: 14 residues. As DNA, the CDR3 is TGTGCCAGCCGGGGGGGAGGGGGGAAGGACGAGCAGTACTTC. Protein sequence: CASRGGGGKDEQYF.

This clonotype occurred a few times. This sequence joins TRBV2 and TRBJ1-1, with D uncertain. The CDR3 spans 13 residues. The V and J ends lost 4 bases and 5 bases respectively, with 11 bases between them. CDR1 is SNHLY, CDR2 FYNNEI, per germline. CDR3 residues: CASSVLGDTEAFF. CDR3 in DNA: TGTGCCAGCAGTGTCTTGGGTGATACTGAAGCTTTCTTT.

This clonotype was seen at least ten times. The chain employs TRBV18 and TRBJ1-1, with D uncertain. The germline V and J ends were trimmed by 6 bases and 1 base, with 9 bases remaining between them. This CDR3 has 13 residues. CDR1 and CDR2 (germline): KGHSH, LQKENI. This chain's CDR3 is CASSPPQNTEAFF. The CDR3 region has the DNA TGTGCCAGCTCCCCCCCTCAGAACACTGAAGCTTTCTTT.

The rearrangement joins TRBV6-9 to TRBJ1-6, with a possible D match to TRBD1 (6 bases). The CDR3 covers 16 residues. From germline, CDR1 is MNHGY and CDR2 SVAAGI. V was shortened by 2 bases and J by 14 bases, with 22 bases between the two germline ends. The CDR3 region has the DNA TGTGCCAGCAGTTATAACCGGGACACCCGATGGGTAGCCCTCCACTTT. This gives the protein CASSYNRDTRWVALHF.

There are a few counts of this clonotype. V gene TRBV7-9 combines with J gene TRBJ2-5, with D possibly matching TRBD2 (6 bases). Trimming stripped 6 bases from V and 0 bases from J, with 11 bases between. Per the germline V gene, CDR1 is SEHNR and CDR2 is FQNEAQ (reference sequence). This CDR3 has 14 residues. CDR3 nucleotide sequence: TGTGCCAGCAGTCGGGGCGGGAACCAAGAGACCCAGTACTTC. Translating gives CASSRGGNQETQYF.

There are a few counts of this clonotype. This rearrangement joins TRBV19 to TRBJ2-3, with 9 bases fitting TRBD2. The V and J ends lost 8 bases and 4 bases, in that order; junction bases with no gene match: 7. In germline, CDR1 is LNHDA, CDR2 SQIVND (reference sequence). There are 14 residues in the CDR3. CDR3 residues: CASAPGLASDTQYF. CDR3 in DNA: TGTGCCAGTGCCCCGGGACTAGCTTCAGATACGCAGTATTTT.

This clonotype was seen more than once but under ten times. The chain links TRBV18 to TRBJ2-5; D might be TRBD1 or TRBD2, each matching 5 bases. CDR1 and CDR2 (germline): KGHSH, LQKENI. The V end lost 3 bases, the J end lost 5 bases, and 10 bases lay between the germline ends. This CDR3 has 13 residues. CDR3 coding DNA: TGTGCCAGCTCACCGTTGGGGGTCGAGACCCAGTACTTC. It encodes CASSPLGVETQYF.

This chain connects TRBV5-1 to TRBJ1-4; D possibly corresponds to TRBD1 (5 bases). Germline lookup yields CDR1 SGHRS and CDR2 YFSETQ. Trimming cost V 0 bases and J 2 bases, with 11 bases left between them. The CDR3 runs to 16 residues. Here the CDR3 reads CASSLDGGNTNEKLFF. In nucleotides, the CDR3 is TGCGCCAGCAGCTTGGACGGGGGAAACACTAATGAAAAACTGTTTTTT.

This clonotype was counted at least ten times. The chain joins TRBV5-1 to TRBJ2-5; possibly TRBD1 for D (6 bases). Trimming took 0 bases from V and 9 from J, leaving 12 bases between them. The CDR3 totals 13 residues. The germline V gene encodes CDR1 SGHRS and CDR2 YFSETQ. The CDR3 coding sequence is TGCGCCAGCAGCTTGGAATTGAAGGGGGCCCAGTACTTC. Translation gives CASSLELKGAQYF.